This TCR beta chain originates from a study of molecular identifiers for immune sequencing clone quantification. TCRdb used MiXCR to reprocess the PCR reads, holding one entry per CDR3 protein. The sample holds a few hundred thousand distinct CDR3 sequences; over 20% are singletons and the top ten take 0.7% to 0.95%. The CDR3 length is 14 residues. Per germline, CDR1 MGHRA and CDR2 YSYEKL. Between the trimmed V and J ends, which lost 0 bases and 3 bases, there was a span of 9 bases. This clonotype occurred many times. The chain employs TRBV4-1 and TRBJ2-7; D unclear. The sequenced sample consisted of naive CD8+ T cells from blood, with Jurkat cell RNA spiked in. Regarding subset: FACS-sorted CD8+CD4-CCR7+CD45RA+ naive T cells. The sequence derives from a human donor in good health. Some libraries in this study had Jurkat cell RNA spiked in. In DNA, the CDR3 is TGCGCCAGCAGCCAAGATCTCGTGGTCTACGAGCAGTACTTC. Its translation is CASSQDLVVYEQYF.